Below, 4 T cell receptor beta chains from the same sample are listed, as sequenced in a study of pediatric ulcerative colitis. The rectum was sampled with one to two pinch biopsies at colonoscopy. Clones were read by immunoSEQ multiplex PCR, and TCRdb kept only the in-frame ones, dropping some. The data contain some 24,000 clones, 65% to 80% of them singletons. Sequencing used gut tissue. These receptors were obtained from a boy younger than 18 with severe ulcerative colitis.

This clone is medium-sized in the sample. The chain employs TRBV5-4 and TRBJ2-3; no clear D gene. CDR3 length: 17 amino acids. V lost 0 bases to trimming and J lost 2 bases, with 16 bases between them. The germline CDR1 and CDR2 sequences are SGHNT and YYREEE (reference sequence). This CDR3 reads CASSLVGVKRNTDTQYF. CDR3 nucleotides: TGTGCCAGCAGCTTGGTTGGAGTCAAGCGAAACACAGATACGCAGTATTTT. The whole variable domain, filled in from reference TRBV5-4 and TRBJ2-3, reads ETGVTQSPTHLIKTRGQQVTLRCSSQSGHNTVSWYQQALGQGPQFIFQYYREEENGRGNFPPRFSGLQFPNYSSELNVNALELDDSALYLCASSLVGVKRNTDTQYFGPGTRLTVL.

J is TRBJ2-5 and V is TRBV2; 7 bases line up with TRBD1. This CDR3 has 14 residues. V gave up 7 bases and J gave up 2 bases; unmatched junction bases: 7. The germline CDR1 and CDR2 sequences are SNHLY and FYNNEI. The CDR3 here is CASKDPGQQETQYF. DNA for the CDR3: TGTGCCAGCAAGGACCCGGGACAGCAAGAGACCCAGTACTTC.

V gene TRBV27 combines with J gene TRBJ2-1; D is unresolved. This CDR3 is 15 amino acids long. The V gene lost 3 bases and the J gene lost 2 bases, with 11 bases spanning the gap. CDR1 is MNHEY, CDR2 SMNVEV, per germline (reference sequence). The CDR3 here is CASSFKSPAYNEQFF. The CDR3 region has the DNA TGTGCCAGCAGTTTTAAGTCCCCGGCCTACAATGAGCAGTTCTTC.

The chain links TRBV7-9 to TRBJ2-3; D is possibly TRBD2 (6 bases). V shed 1 base and J shed 4 bases, with 12 bases lying between them. The CDR3 extends over 15 amino acids. Germline CDR1 SEHNR, CDR2 FQNEAQ (reference sequence). CDR3 in amino acids: CASSLDGGRADTQYF. The CDR3 coding sequence is TGTGCCAGCAGCTTAGACGGGGGAAGGGCAGATACGCAGTATTTT.